This T cell receptor (beta chain) originates from a study of blood T cell repertoires in COVID-19. Profiling relied on immunoSEQ multiplex PCR, and the TCRdb table lists in-frame clones only, not all of them. Of roughly 240,000 clones listed, around nine tenths are singletons. Germline CDR1 reads SNHLY; CDR2 reads FYNNEI. The CDR3 consists of 13 residues. V lost 7 bases and J 6 bases, leaving 12 bases between the germline ends. Sequencing was performed on peripheral blood. The rearrangement links TRBV2 to TRBJ2-2; perhaps TRBD2 as D (6 bases). The receptor was derived from a woman aged 55-70 years who had recovered from COVID-19. The DNA for the CDR3 is TGTGCCAGCACATTCCGGGACTCCGGGGAGCTGTTTTTT. Residues: CASTFRDSGELFF.